Presented here are 30 T cell receptor beta chains from one specimen sequenced in a study of blood T cell repertoires in COVID-19. TCRdb keeps only in-frame clones here, not all; method: immunoSEQ multiplex PCR. The sample lists over 200,000 clones, 88% occurring once. The specimen sequenced was PBMCs or T cells enriched from blood (not recorded which). These receptors were obtained from a woman in her twenties or thirties who had been exposed to COVID-19.

V gene TRBV2 combines with J gene TRBJ1-5; no firm D call. The ends were cut back, 6 bases at V and 5 bases at J, with 17 bases in the middle. The germline CDR1 and CDR2 sequences are SNHLY and FYNNEI. The CDR3 consists of 15 residues. This CDR3 is CASRHQTPPDQPQHF. The CDR3 region has the DNA TGTGCCAGCAGGCACCAAACGCCGCCGGATCAGCCCCAGCATTTT.

This chain connects TRBV4-2 to TRBJ2-7, with 10 bases matching TRBD1. CDR3 length: 17 amino acids. The germline CDR1 and CDR2 sequences are LGHNA and YNFKEQ. V lost 3 bases, J lost 7 bases, and 15 bases stayed unmatched. The CDR3 region is CASSHGFRDRGKIEQYF. The DNA for the CDR3 is TGTGCCAGCAGCCACGGCTTCCGGGACAGGGGAAAAATTGAGCAGTACTTC.

V gene TRBV11-3 combines with J gene TRBJ2-2; 10 nucleotides align to TRBD2. Germline V gene data show CDR1 as SGHNT and CDR2 as YENEEA. CDR3 length equals 15 residues. J gave up 4 bases and V 4 bases, and 3 bases lay outside the gene matches. DNA for the CDR3: TGTGCCAGCAGCTCTAGCGGGGGTATCACCGGGGAGCTGTTTTTT. This sequence encodes CASSSSGGITGELFF.

A note on this clone: Other DNA sequences within the sample encode an identical CDR3. The V and J genes are TRBV28 and TRBJ2-2; D not resolved. This CDR3 has 14 residues. Per the germline V gene, CDR1 is MDHEN and CDR2 is SYDVKM. The germline V and J ends were trimmed by 6 bases and 0 bases, with 8 bases remaining between them. The CDR3 region is CASRTPTNTGELFF. For the CDR3, the DNA is TGTGCCAGCAGAACGCCTACGAACACCGGGGAGCTGTTTTTT.

In its sample, this clone was seen once. V usage is TRBV27 and J usage is TRBJ1-5; 9 bases fit TRBD1. The germline CDR1 and CDR2 sequences are MNHEY and SMNVEV (reference sequence). Trimming cost V 5 bases and J 5 bases; bases outside gene matches: 10. The CDR3 extends over 16 amino acids. This chain's CDR3 is CASSPATGGPYQPQHF. In nucleotides, the CDR3 is TGTGCCAGCAGTCCTGCGACAGGGGGGCCTTATCAGCCCCAGCATTTT.

This chain links TRBV5-1 with TRBJ1-2; D unresolved. The germline V gene encodes CDR1 SGHRS and CDR2 YFSETQ. This CDR3 is 14 amino acids long. The V and J ends lost 0 bases and 6 bases respectively, with 12 bases between them. CDR3 residues: CASSLAGVGNGYTF. For the CDR3, the DNA is TGCGCCAGCAGCTTGGCCGGGGTGGGGAATGGCTACACCTTC.

V is TRBV5-1 and J is TRBJ2-1; possibly TRBD2 for D (6 bases). V dropped 1 base and J dropped 14 bases, with 16 bases sitting between them. The germline V gene has CDR1 SGHRS and CDR2 YFSETQ. The CDR3 is made up of 13 amino acids. The CDR3 DNA reads TGCGCCAGCAGCTTGCTTGGGCGGGACGGGGAGTTCTTC. Protein product: CASSLLGRDGEFF.

This chain joins TRBV3-1 (or the pseudogene TRBV3-2) and TRBJ2-7; weak D call: TRBD1 (6 bases). This CDR3 contains 15 residues. In germline, CDR1 is LGHDT, CDR2 YNNKEL (reference sequence). V dropped 2 bases and J dropped 1 base, with 12 bases sitting between them. As DNA, the CDR3 is TGTGCCAGCAGCCAACCCGGGACATCTTCCTACGAGCAGTACTTC. It translates to CASSQPGTSSYEQYF.

This clone appeared a single time. The chain carries TRBV6-5 and TRBJ1-2; TRBD1 is a possible D gene (5 bases). The ends were cut back, 8 bases at V and 3 bases at J, with 10 bases in the middle. Germline-derived CDR1 and CDR2 are MNHEY and SVGAGI. The CDR3 extends over 12 amino acids. CDR3 coding DNA: TGTGCCAGCTCCGGGACTCACTATGGCTACACCTTC. It translates to CASSGTHYGYTF.

This clone was detected once. This sequence joins TRBV5-1 and TRBJ2-1, with a tentative D call TRBD2 (6 bases). The CDR3 spans 13 residues. The germline V gene encodes CDR1 SGHRS and CDR2 YFSETQ. V lost 1 base and J 8 bases, leaving 10 bases between the germline ends. The CDR3 loop is CASSLRGVDEQFF. In DNA, the CDR3 is TGCGCCAGCAGCTTGCGCGGGGTTGATGAGCAGTTCTTC.

The rearrangement joins TRBV11-2 to TRBJ2-1; D is undetermined. The CDR3 runs to 15 residues. The V and J ends lost 2 bases and 4 bases respectively, with 12 bases between them. Germline V CDR1 and CDR2: SGHAT, FQNNGV. CDR3: CASSLMENRYNEQFF. The DNA of the CDR3 is TGTGCCAGCAGCTTAATGGAGAATCGGTACAATGAGCAGTTCTTC.

V gene TRBV7-9 combines with J gene TRBJ2-7, with TRBD1 matching 7 bases. Germline V gives CDR1 SEHNR, CDR2 FQNEAQ (reference sequence). The CDR3 totals 14 residues. V lost 3 bases and J lost 0; bases outside the gene matches: 2. CDR3 region: CASSFGTASYEQYF. As DNA, the CDR3 is TGTGCCAGCAGCTTTGGGACAGCCTCCTACGAGCAGTACTTC.

V is TRBV7-2 and J is TRBJ2-1; a possible D gene is TRBD1 (6 bases). Trimming shortened V by 1 base and J by 8 bases, and 27 bases separated the two germline ends. Germline CDR1 is SGHTA and CDR2 is FQGNSA. The CDR3 has 19 residues. In DNA, the CDR3 is TGTGCCAGCAGCTTAGGAGTTTTAGGTCGCCTAGCCCCAGGGGATGAGCAGTTCTTC. Protein: CASSLGVLGRLAPGDEQFF.

The DNA of the CDR3 is TGTGCCAGCTCAATCGCGGGACAGGGGGCCATTCAGTACTTC. Its protein is CASSIAGQGAIQYF. The chain uses TRBV7-3 and TRBJ2-4, with 12 bases aligning to TRBD1. CDR1 is SGHTA and CDR2 is FQGTGA in the germline V gene. The V and J ends lost 8 bases and 9 bases, in that order; junction bases with no gene match: 8. The CDR3 has 14 amino acids.

V and J are TRBV14 and TRBJ2-7; TRBD2 matches at 12 bases. V shed 1 base, J shed 4 bases, and the junction held 5 bases outside the gene matches. The CDR3 consists of 16 residues. In germline, CDR1 is SGHDN, CDR2 FVKESK. Here the CDR3 DNA reads TGTGCCAGCAGCCAAGTTCAGACTAGCGGGAGTTACGAGCAGTACTTC. Translation gives CASSQVQTSGSYEQYF.

V usage is TRBV7-9 and J usage is TRBJ2-7; D is perhaps TRBD2 (6 bases). The germline gives CDR1 SEHNR, CDR2 FQNEAQ (reference sequence). The V end lost 2 bases, the J end lost 3 bases, and 14 bases lay between the germline ends. This CDR3 has 15 residues. The CDR3 sequence is CASSLTGVPFYEQYF. The CDR3 DNA reads as TGTGCCAGCAGCTTAACGGGAGTCCCCTTCTACGAGCAGTACTTC.

The chain links TRBV29-1 to TRBJ1-1; tentative D call: TRBD1 (6 bases). Trimming left V 6 bases short and J 1 base short, with 12 bases between. From germline, CDR1 is SQVTM and CDR2 ANQGSEA. The CDR3 has 13 amino acids. The DNA for the CDR3 is TGCAGCGTCGCGACAGGATGGAACACTGAAGCTTTCTTT. It encodes CSVATGWNTEAFF.

This chain connects TRBV10-1 to TRBJ2-1; 13 nucleotides match TRBD2. The CDR3 is 15 residues long. The germline CDR1 and CDR2 sequences are WNHNN and SYGVQD (reference sequence). J was trimmed by 6 bases and V by 2 bases; bases with no gene match: 1. CDR3 sequence: CASSERTSGSNEQFF. CDR3 sequence (DNA): TGCGCCAGCAGTGAGCGGACTAGCGGGAGCAATGAGCAGTTCTTC.

This sequence joins TRBV11-2 and TRBJ1-4; the D gene is possibly TRBD1 (5 bases). The CDR3 sequence is 16 residues long. CDR1 is SGHAT, CDR2 FQNNGV, per germline. Between the trimmed V and J ends, which lost 2 bases and 3 bases, there was a span of 13 bases. Here the CDR3 reads CASSLTQGWANEKLFF. CDR3 in DNA: TGTGCCAGCAGCTTAACCCAGGGCTGGGCTAATGAAAAACTGTTTTTT.

The V and J genes are TRBV13 and TRBJ1-3, with D unresolved. V lost 3 bases, J lost 3 bases, and 3 bases lay in between. CDR3 length: 12 amino acids. Germline V CDR1 and CDR2: PRHDT, FYEKMQ (reference sequence). Here the CDR3 DNA reads TGTGCCAGCAGCTTTCTTGGAAACACCATATATTTT. Its translation: CASSFLGNTIYF.

The chain combines TRBV15 with TRBJ1-2; D is uncertain. V dropped 0 bases and J dropped 2 bases, with 10 bases sitting between them. CDR3 length: 15 amino acids. CDR1 is LNHNV and CDR2 is YYDKDF in the germline V gene (reference sequence). The CDR3 DNA is TGTGCCACCAGCAGAGATCGTGCGCTGAACTATGGCTACACCTTC. This sequence encodes CATSRDRALNYGYTF.

The chain links TRBV5-1 to TRBJ1-1; no reliable D call. Trimming shortened V by 1 base and J by 1 base, and 8 bases separated the two germline ends. This CDR3 spans 14 amino acids. Germline CDR1 is SGHRS and CDR2 is YFSETQ. CDR3 nucleotide sequence: TGCGCCAGCAGCTTGCTGGGGAGGAACACTGAAGCTTTCTTT. This encodes CASSLLGRNTEAFF.

The chain joins TRBV6-1 to TRBJ1-1; perhaps TRBD1 as D (6 bases). V was cut by 2 bases and J by 8 bases, with 12 bases left in between. The CDR3 covers 13 residues. Germline V lookup: CDR1 MNHNS, CDR2 SASEGT. The CDR3 loop reads CASSEWWGREAFF. The CDR3 DNA reads TGTGCCAGCAGTGAATGGTGGGGGCGCGAAGCTTTCTTT.

The genes are TRBV5-6 and TRBJ1-1; D gene unclear. There are 13 residues in the CDR3. Germline values: CDR1 SGHDT, CDR2 YYEEEE. Trimming removed 6 bases from V and 2 bases from J, with 11 bases in between. The CDR3 DNA follows: TGTGCCAGCACGAGGCCCGCCAACACTGAAGCTTTCTTT. Its protein product is CASTRPANTEAFF.

This chain links TRBV6-5 with TRBJ1-1; D may be TRBD1 (6 bases). Trimming took 5 bases from V and 10 from J, leaving 11 bases between them. Per the germline V gene, CDR1 is MNHEY and CDR2 is SVGAGI. The length of the CDR3 is 11 residues. The CDR3 spells CASSKQGRAFF. CDR3 coding DNA: TGTGCCAGCAGTAAACAGGGTAGAGCTTTCTTT.

The rearrangement joins TRBV6-5 to TRBJ1-5, with D unclear. Trimming took 5 bases from V and 0 from J, leaving 8 bases between them. The germline gives CDR1 MNHEY, CDR2 SVGAGI. This CDR3 region has 14 residues. The CDR3 region has the DNA TGTGCCAGCAGTACACCAATTAGCAATCAGCCCCAGCATTTT. It specifies CASSTPISNQPQHF.

The V call is TRBV5-4, the J call TRBJ2-5; D gene ambiguous. The CDR3 consists of 13 residues. V was shortened by 4 bases and J by 5 bases, with 12 bases between the two germline ends. The germline V gene has CDR1 SGHNT and CDR2 YYREEE (reference sequence). The chain's CDR3 is CASSPRRGETQYF. CDR3 bases: TGTGCCAGCAGCCCCCGCAGAGGCGAGACCCAGTACTTC.

This rearrangement joins TRBV5-1 to TRBJ2-7; TRBD1 agrees at 7 bases. This CDR3 spans 14 amino acids. The germline V gene has CDR1 SGHRS and CDR2 YFSETQ. Trimming removed 3 bases from V and 1 base from J; junction bases left unmatched: 4. The CDR3 protein is CASSSRDSSYEQYF. The CDR3 bases are TGCGCCAGCAGCTCCCGGGACAGTTCCTACGAGCAGTACTTC.

The rearrangement links TRBV15 to TRBJ2-1; D is perhaps TRBD2 (6 bases). The germline gives CDR1 LNHNV, CDR2 YYDKDF (reference sequence). The germline V and J ends were trimmed by 2 bases and 5 bases, with 10 bases remaining between them. This CDR3 region has 14 residues. The CDR3 region is CATSRYGGNNEQFF. The DNA of the CDR3 is TGTGCCACCAGCAGATATGGAGGGAACAATGAGCAGTTCTTC.

V is TRBV7-2 and J is TRBJ1-2; 7 bases are shared with TRBD1. From germline, CDR1 is SGHTA and CDR2 FQGNSA. The CDR3 sequence is 17 residues long. Germline trimming cut 0 bases from V and 2 bases from J; bases unmatched to any gene: 9. The chain's CDR3 is CASSLAGTGAVNYGYTF. CDR3 bases: TGTGCCAGCAGCTTAGCGGGTACAGGGGCAGTCAACTATGGCTACACCTTC.